This T cell receptor (beta chain) came from a study of T cell changes during pregnancy in multiple sclerosis. Sequencing used immunoSEQ multiplex PCR; TCRdb keeps in-frame clones, though not all of them. The sample has roughly 49,000 clones, nearly 95% seen once. J gave up 3 bases and V 2 bases, and 0 bases lay outside the gene matches. The CDR3 is 14 residues long. CDR1 and CDR2 (germline): MRHNA, SNTAGT. The V gene is TRBV6-4, the J gene TRBJ2-2; 7 positions agree with TRBD1. This TCR was recovered from a female donor with multiple sclerosis, enrolled in a pregnancy study. The source was peripheral blood, collected after pregnancy. CDR3 coding DNA: TGTGCCAGCAGTGACAGGGGGCACACCGGGGAGCTGTTTTTT. Translation gives CASSDRGHTGELFF.